In its sample, the clone carrying this T cell receptor beta chain was seen a few times. These data belong to a study of human T cells and chemical hapten exposure. In the study's own analysis: Ranging from roughly 20,000 to 750,000, TCR counts per sample had a median value of roughly 96,000. TCRdb ran MiXCR on the RACE reads and lists one entry per CDR3 protein. TCRdb assigned the V and J calls; the authors' analysis was not used. This table holds about 73,000 distinct CDR3 sequences, about 9% found once. The time point: patch test 2, 6 weeks after DPC sensitization. Treatment noted: therapeutic diphenylcyclopropenone sensitization with weekly scalp DPC. This receptor was taken from a woman between 45 and 60 years old with alopecia areata. Some clones in this sample may be carry-over from other donors' samples. Here the sequenced sample was whole blood, taken in connection with sensitization to the hapten diphenylcyclopropenone (DPC).

The CDR3 coding sequence is TGTGCCAGCAGCTTAGAAGCAACCCTCGCCGGGGAGCTGTTTTTT. This encodes CASSLEATLAGELFF. The V call is TRBV7-2, the J call TRBJ2-2; D unresolved. The CDR3 covers 15 residues. Trimming took off 1 base at V and 6 bases at J, with 12 bases between the two ends. Germline V gene sequence: CDR1 SGHTA, CDR2 FQGNSA.